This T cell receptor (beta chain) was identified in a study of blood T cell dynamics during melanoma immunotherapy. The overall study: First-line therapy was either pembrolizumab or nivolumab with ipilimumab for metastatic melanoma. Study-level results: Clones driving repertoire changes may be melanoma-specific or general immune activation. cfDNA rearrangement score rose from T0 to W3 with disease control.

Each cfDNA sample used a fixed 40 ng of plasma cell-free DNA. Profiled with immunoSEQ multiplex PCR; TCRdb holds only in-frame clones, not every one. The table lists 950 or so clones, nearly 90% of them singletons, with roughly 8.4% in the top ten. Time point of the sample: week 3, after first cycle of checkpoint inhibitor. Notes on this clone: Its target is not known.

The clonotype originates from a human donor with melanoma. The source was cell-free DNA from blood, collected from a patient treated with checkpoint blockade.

The CDR3, as DNA: TGTGCCAGCAGCCCCGGATTGCGGACTAGCGAGTCCCAAGAGACCCAGTACTTC. Its translation is CASSPGLRTSESQETQYF. J is TRBJ2-5 and V is TRBV5-6; 9 bases agree with TRBD2. V shed 4 bases and J 1 base; nucleotides not matched to a gene: 14. The length of the CDR3 is 18 residues. CDR1 is SGHDT, CDR2 YYEEEE, per germline.